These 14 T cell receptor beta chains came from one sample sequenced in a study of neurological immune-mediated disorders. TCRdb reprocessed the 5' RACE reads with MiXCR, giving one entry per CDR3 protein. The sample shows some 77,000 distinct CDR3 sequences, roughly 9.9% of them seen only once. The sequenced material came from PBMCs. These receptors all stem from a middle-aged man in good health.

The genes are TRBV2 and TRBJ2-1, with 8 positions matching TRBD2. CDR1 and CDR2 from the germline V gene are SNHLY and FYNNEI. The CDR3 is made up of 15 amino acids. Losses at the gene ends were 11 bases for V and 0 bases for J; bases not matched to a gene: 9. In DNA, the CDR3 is TGTGCCTGTATTGTCGGGAGGGGCTCCTACAATGAGCAGTTCTTC. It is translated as CACIVGRGSYNEQFF.

CDR3 in amino acids: CASSLAGQLNEKLFF. CDR3 bases: TGTGCCAGCAGTTTAGCGGGACAGCTTAATGAAAAACTGTTTTTT. This rearrangement joins TRBV12-3 or TRBV12-4 to TRBJ1-4, with TRBD1 identical over 7 bases. The CDR3 length is 15 residues. V trimming: 0 bases; J trimming: 4 bases; junction bases outside the gene matches: 2.

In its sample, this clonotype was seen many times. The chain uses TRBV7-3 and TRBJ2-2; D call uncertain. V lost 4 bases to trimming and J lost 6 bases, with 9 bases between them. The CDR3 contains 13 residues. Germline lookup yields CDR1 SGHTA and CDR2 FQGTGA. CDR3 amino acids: CASSSSRPGELFF. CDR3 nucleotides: TGTGCCAGCAGCTCCAGTCGGCCCGGGGAGCTGTTTTTT.

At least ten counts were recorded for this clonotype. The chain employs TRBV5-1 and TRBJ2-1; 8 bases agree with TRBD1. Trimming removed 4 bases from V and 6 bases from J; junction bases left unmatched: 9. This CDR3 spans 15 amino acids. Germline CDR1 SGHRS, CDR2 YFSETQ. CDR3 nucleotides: TGCGCCAGCAGCCTGACGGTTACAGGGGGCAATGAGCAGTTCTTC. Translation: CASSLTVTGGNEQFF.

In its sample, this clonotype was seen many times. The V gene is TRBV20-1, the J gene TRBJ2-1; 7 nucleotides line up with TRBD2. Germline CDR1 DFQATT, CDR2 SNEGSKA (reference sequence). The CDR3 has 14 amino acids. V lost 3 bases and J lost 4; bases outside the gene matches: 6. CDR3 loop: CSASPGGRYNEQFF. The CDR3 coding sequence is TGCAGTGCTAGTCCGGGAGGTCGATACAATGAGCAGTTCTTC.

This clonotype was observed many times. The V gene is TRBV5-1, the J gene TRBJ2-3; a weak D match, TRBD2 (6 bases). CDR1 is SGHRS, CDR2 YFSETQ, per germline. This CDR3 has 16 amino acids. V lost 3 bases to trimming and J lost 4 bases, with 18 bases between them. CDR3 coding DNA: TGCGCCAGCAGCTGGAGTGGGGGAGGCCGTGCAGATACGCAGTATTTT. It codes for CASSWSGGGRADTQYF.

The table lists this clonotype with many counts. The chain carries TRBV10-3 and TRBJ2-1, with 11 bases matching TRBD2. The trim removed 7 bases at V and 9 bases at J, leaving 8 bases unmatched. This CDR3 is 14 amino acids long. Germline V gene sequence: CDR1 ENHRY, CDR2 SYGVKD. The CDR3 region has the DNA TGTGCCATCACTGATAGCGGGAGGGCCAGTGAGCAGTTCTTC. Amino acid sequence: CAITDSGRASEQFF.

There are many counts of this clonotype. CDR3 sequence (DNA): TGTGCCAGCAGTTTAAGCGGGCAGAATCAGCCCCAGCATTTT. Its translation is CASSLSGQNQPQHF. The chain combines TRBV12-3 or TRBV12-4 with TRBJ1-5; D unclear. The CDR3 is 14 residues long. The V gene lost 2 bases and the J gene lost 4 bases, with 9 bases spanning the gap.

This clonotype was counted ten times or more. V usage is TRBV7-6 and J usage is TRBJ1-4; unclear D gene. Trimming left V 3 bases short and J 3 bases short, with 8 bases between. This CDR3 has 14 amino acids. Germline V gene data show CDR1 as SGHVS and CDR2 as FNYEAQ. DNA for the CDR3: TGTGCCAGCAGCTTCGGTATTTCTAATGAAAAACTGTTTTTT. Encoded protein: CASSFGISNEKLFF.

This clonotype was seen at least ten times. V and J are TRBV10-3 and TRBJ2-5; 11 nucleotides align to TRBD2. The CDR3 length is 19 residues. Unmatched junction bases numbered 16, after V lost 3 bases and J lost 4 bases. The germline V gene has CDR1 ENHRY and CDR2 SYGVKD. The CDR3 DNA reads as TGTGCCATCAGTGAAGGGGGTTTAGCGGGGGGGCTAGGACGAGAGACCCAGTACTTC. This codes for CAISEGGLAGGLGRETQYF.

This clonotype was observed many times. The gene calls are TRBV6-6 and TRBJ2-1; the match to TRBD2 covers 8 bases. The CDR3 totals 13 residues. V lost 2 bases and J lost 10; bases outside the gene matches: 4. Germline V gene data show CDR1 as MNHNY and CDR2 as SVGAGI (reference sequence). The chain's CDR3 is CASSYGSGNEQFF. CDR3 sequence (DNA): TGTGCCAGCAGTTACGGTAGCGGGAACGAGCAGTTCTTC.

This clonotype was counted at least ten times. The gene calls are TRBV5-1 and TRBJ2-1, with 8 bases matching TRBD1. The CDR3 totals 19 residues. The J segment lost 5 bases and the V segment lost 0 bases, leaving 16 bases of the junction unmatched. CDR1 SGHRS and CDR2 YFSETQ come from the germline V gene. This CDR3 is CASSLGNYPLRDRNNEQFF. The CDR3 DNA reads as TGCGCCAGCAGCTTGGGAAACTATCCTTTAAGGGACAGGAACAATGAGCAGTTCTTC.

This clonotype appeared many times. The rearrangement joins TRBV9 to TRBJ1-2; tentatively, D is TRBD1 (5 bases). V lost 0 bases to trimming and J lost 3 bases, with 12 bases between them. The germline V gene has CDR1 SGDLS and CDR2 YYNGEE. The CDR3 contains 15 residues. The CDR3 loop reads CASSVDPGPDYGYTF. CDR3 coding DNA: TGTGCCAGCAGCGTAGACCCGGGACCCGACTATGGCTACACCTTC.

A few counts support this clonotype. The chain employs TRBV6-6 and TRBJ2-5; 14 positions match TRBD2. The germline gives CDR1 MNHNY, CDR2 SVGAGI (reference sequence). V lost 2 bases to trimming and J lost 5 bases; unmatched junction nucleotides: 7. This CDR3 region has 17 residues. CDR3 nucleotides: TGTGCCAGCAGTTACCTGACTAGCGGGAGGGCCTTGGAGACCCAGTACTTC. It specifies CASSYLTSGRALETQYF.